A selection of T cell receptor beta chains follows, all from one sample in a study of blood T cells in healthy people across ages. TCRdb re-analysed the 5' RACE reads in MiXCR, keeping a single row per CDR3 protein. The profile shows around 1.5 million distinct CDR3 sequences, 42% of them singletons. Sequenced material: blood. These receptor sequences come from a woman younger than 30 in good health. CDR3s include the opening cysteine and the closing phenylalanine or tryptophan. The D gene is left open where the match is weak. Size values are once, few and many counts, or a class for expanded clones, and some rows have none.

>TRBD2|-|TRBV28|TRBJ2-3
TGTGCCAGCAGTTTGACTAGCGGGGGGGCCCCAGATACGCAGTATTTT
CASSLTSGGAPDTQYF
>-|-|TRBV20-1|TRBJ2-5
TGCAGTGCTAGGCCGGGCTCGGAGCTGGAGACCCAGTACTTC
CSARPGSELETQYF
>TRBD2|-|TRBV14|TRBJ2-1
TGTGCCAGCAGTCGAGCGGGACTAGGCTACAATGAGCAGTTCTTC
CASSRAGLGYNEQFF
>TRBD1|-|TRBV12-3/TRBV12-4|TRBJ2-7
TGTGCCAGCAGCTCGGGACAGGCTTACTACGAGCAGTACTTC
CASSSGQAYYEQYF
>-|-|TRBV3-1|TRBJ2-5
TGTGCCAGCAGCCAAGACCCGGGGCGCTTAGAGACCCAGTACTTC
CASSQDPGRLETQYF
>-|-|TRBV20-1|TRBJ2-1
TGCAGTGCTAGAGATTTAACTAGTACGGTTCCGGACAATGAGCAGTTCTTC
CSARDLTSTVPDNEQFF
>-|once|TRBV20-1|TRBJ2-3
TGCAGTGCTAGAGACCCGGGACTGCGAGCGAGTGCTAGCACAGATACGCAGTATTTT
CSARDPGLRASASTDTQYF
>TRBD1|-|TRBV12-3/TRBV12-4|TRBJ2-3
TGTGCCAGCAGGCGCCGGGACAGGGTCACAGATACGCAGTATTTT
CASRRRDRVTDTQYF
>TRBD1|few|TRBV4-1|TRBJ1-2
TGCGCCAGCAGCCAAGAGACCACGCGGGACAGGGTTGTCCCGGACTATGGCTACACCTTC
CASSQETTRDRVVPDYGYTF
>-|few|TRBV10-2|TRBJ2-3
TGCGCCAGCAGTGAGGGACTACCCGAGGCGCAGTATTTT
CASSEGLPEAQYF
>-|-|TRBV20-1|TRBJ1-2
TGCAGTGCTAGATGGCCCGATACTTACACCTTC
CSARWPDTYTF
>TRBD2|few|TRBV3-1|TRBJ2-7
TGTGCCAGCAGCCCGGTGGGGACTAGCGGGAGGAACCCCTACGAGCAGTACTTC
CASSPVGTSGRNPYEQYF
>-|few|TRBV7-2|TRBJ2-1
TGTGCCAGCAGTGGTCGGGCCTCCTACAATGAGCAGTTCTTC
CASSGRASYNEQFF
>TRBD2|few|TRBV5-6|TRBJ2-7
TGTGCCAGCAGCCCATTTAGAGCGGGAGAGTCCTACGAGCAGTACTTC
CASSPFRAGESYEQYF
>TRBD2|-|TRBV7-6|TRBJ2-1
TGTGCCAGCAGCTTAGGGGGATTCGCTAGCGGGGGGGCGGCCAATGAGCAGTTCTTC
CASSLGGFASGGAANEQFF
>-|-|TRBV7-2|TRBJ2-1
TGTGCCAGCAGCCAGGGGGCTAGCGGACCCAATGAGCAGTTCTTC
CASSQGASGPNEQFF
>TRBD2|once|TRBV3-1|TRBJ2-1
TGTGCCAGCAGCCAAGGCGTAGCGGGGGGAAACAATGAGCAGTTCTTC
CASSQGVAGGNNEQFF
>TRBD2|-|TRBV6-1|TRBJ2-3
TGTGCCAGCATCGCCGCGGGAGGGGCTACGCAGTATTTT
CASIAAGGATQYF
>-|-|TRBV29-1|TRBJ2-7
TGCAGCGTTGAAGGGGGGTACAACAATGAGCAGTACTTC
CSVEGGYNNEQYF
>-|few|TRBV5-1|TRBJ1-6
TGCGCCAGCAGCTTGGAACAAGGAACCTATAATTCACCCCTCCACTTT
CASSLEQGTYNSPLHF
>-|-|TRBV30|TRBJ1-1
TGTGCCTGGAGTGTACTAGGGGCGGGAGCTTTCTTT
CAWSVLGAGAFF
>-|-|TRBV6-2/TRBV6-3|TRBJ1-1
TGTGCCAGCAGTTACAATATTCACCGGGAGGTCCGCACTGAAGCTTTCTTT
CASSYNIHREVRTEAFF
>-|-|TRBV30|TRBJ2-1
TGTGCCTGGACGCCGGGTTCCATGTACAATGAGCAGTTCTTC
CAWTPGSMYNEQFF
>TRBD2|-|TRBV20-1|TRBJ2-5
TGCAGTGCTCCGACTAGCGGGGGGCCTGAGACCCAGTACTTC
CSAPTSGGPETQYF
>-|-|TRBV6-1|TRBJ2-7
TGTGCCAGCAGTGAAGCCTGGACAGTCCGGGCCTACGAGCAGTACTTC
CASSEAWTVRAYEQYF
>-|few|TRBV12-3/TRBV12-4|TRBJ2-7
TGTGCCAGCAGTGGGGTTAGGGGTTGGTACGAGCAGTACTTC
CASSGVRGWYEQYF
>TRBD1|-|TRBV6-5|TRBJ1-1
TGTGCCAGCAGTTACTCGACGACAGGGGGGGGCACTGAAGCTTTCTTT
CASSYSTTGGGTEAFF
>-|once|TRBV6-1|TRBJ2-1
TGTGCCAGCAACCCGCCGGGGCTAGTCAGGATCCCCGATGAGCAGTTCTTC
CASNPPGLVRIPDEQFF
>-|-|TRBV25-1|TRBJ2-1
TGTGCCAGCAGTGAACCGGGGGATAATGAGCAGTTCTTC
CASSEPGDNEQFF
>-|-|TRBV6-1|TRBJ2-1
TGTGCCAGCAGTGAAACCGGGGCCGCGCGCAGCAATGAGCAGTTCTTC
CASSETGAARSNEQFF